This T cell receptor (beta chain) originates from a study of blood T cell repertoires in COVID-19. This clone was seen only once. Data came from immunoSEQ multiplex PCR; TCRdb stores just in-frame clones and leaves some out. The table lists some 300,000 clones, almost 90% of them singletons. This receptor was identified in a middle-aged woman with COVID-19, enrolled during active disease. Specimen: peripheral blood.

CDR3 residues: CASSVIAEYNEQFF. The CDR3 region has the DNA TGTGCCAGCAGTGTCATAGCGGAATACAATGAGCAGTTCTTC. The chain carries TRBV2 and TRBJ2-1, with D possibly being TRBD2 (6 bases). Looked up from germline, CDR1 is SNHLY and CDR2 is FYNNEI. Trimming pared 4 bases from V and 4 bases from J, leaving 11 bases between. The CDR3 has 14 residues.